This T cell receptor (beta chain) was found in a study of monozygotic twins with inflammatory bowel disease. For each CDR3 protein, TCRdb gives one entry from its re-call of the 5' RACE reads, without DNA. The specimen's table records about 450,000 distinct CDR3 sequences. This CDR3 spans 13 amino acids. Germline V lookup: CDR1 LNHDA, CDR2 SQIVND (reference sequence). The source of this sequence is a human donor with ulcerative colitis or Crohn's disease, or a healthy co-twin of an affected twin (not recorded which). Sequenced sample: blood. The V and J genes are TRBV19 and TRBJ2-1; TCRdb indicates TRBD2, and absent DNA this call remains unverified. The CDR3 sequence is CASMELAGDEQFF. The full variable domain, rest sourced from reference TRBV19 and TRBJ2-1, is DGGITQSPKYLFRKEGQNVTLSCEQNLNHDAMYWYRQDPGQGLRLIYYSQIVNDFQKGDIAEGYSVSREKKESFPLTVTSAQKNPTAFYLCASMELAGDEQFFGPGTRLTVL.